This record concerns one T cell receptor beta chain sequence. Antigen specificity is unknown. Data came from immunoSEQ multiplex PCR; TCRdb stores just in-frame clones and leaves some out. The data show some 200,000 clones, approximately 91% seen once. This record belongs to a study of T cell responses to AZD1222 COVID-19 vaccine. Findings and limits, study-wide: No day 14 peak samples; only post-peak repertoires were characterized. Donors, mostly white British, included more females; clonal diversity was possibly underestimated. A rise in Spike-specific TCR breadth and depth followed two AZD1222 doses.

The CDR3 is 12 residues long. This sample comprised peripheral blood, obtained on day 0 of AZD1222 vaccination. The sequence derives from an adult in good health. This rearrangement joins TRBV21-1 to TRBJ2-7. TRBV21-1 is given as a pseudogene. Written as DNA, the CDR3 is TGTGCCCCTGCCTGGTTCTCCTACGAGCAGTACTTC. Translated: CAPAWFSYEQYF.